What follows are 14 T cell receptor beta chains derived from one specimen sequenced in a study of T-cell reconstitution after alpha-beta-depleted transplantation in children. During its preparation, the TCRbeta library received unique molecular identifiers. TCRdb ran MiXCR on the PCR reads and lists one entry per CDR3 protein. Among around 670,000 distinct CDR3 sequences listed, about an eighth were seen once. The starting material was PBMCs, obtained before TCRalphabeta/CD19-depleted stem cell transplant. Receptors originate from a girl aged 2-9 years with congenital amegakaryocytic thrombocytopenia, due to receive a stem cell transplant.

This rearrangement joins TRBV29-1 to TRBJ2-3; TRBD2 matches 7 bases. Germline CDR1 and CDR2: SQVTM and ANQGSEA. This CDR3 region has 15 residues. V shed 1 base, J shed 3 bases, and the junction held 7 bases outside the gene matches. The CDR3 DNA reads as TGCAGCGTTGAAGGGGTCGCGGGAGTTACAGATACGCAGTATTTT. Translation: CSVEGVAGVTDTQYF.

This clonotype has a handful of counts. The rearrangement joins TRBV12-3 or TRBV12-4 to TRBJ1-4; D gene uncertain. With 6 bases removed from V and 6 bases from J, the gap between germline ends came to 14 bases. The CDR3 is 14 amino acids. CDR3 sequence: CASSNTESYEKLFF. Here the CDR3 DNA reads TGTGCCAGCAGCAACACAGAGTCCTATGAAAAACTGTTTTTT.

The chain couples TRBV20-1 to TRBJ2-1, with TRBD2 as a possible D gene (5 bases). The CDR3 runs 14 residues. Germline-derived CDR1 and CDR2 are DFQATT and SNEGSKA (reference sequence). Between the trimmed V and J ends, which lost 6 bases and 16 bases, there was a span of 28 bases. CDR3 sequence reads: CSAHTTHFLAYPFF. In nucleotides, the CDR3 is TGCAGTGCACACACCACCCACTTCCTAGCATACCCATTCTTC.

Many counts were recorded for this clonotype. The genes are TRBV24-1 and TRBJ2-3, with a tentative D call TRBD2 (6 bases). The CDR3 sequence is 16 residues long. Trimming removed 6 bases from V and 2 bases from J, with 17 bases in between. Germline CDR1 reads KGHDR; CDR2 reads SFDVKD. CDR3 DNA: TGTGCCACCAGTAGTAAGGCGGGATCCTACACAGATACGCAGTATTTT. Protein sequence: CATSSKAGSYTDTQYF.

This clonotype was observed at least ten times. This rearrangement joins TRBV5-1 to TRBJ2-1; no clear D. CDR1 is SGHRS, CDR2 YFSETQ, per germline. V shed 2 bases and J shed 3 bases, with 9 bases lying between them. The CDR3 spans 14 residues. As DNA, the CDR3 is TGCGCCAGCAGCTTACAGCAGAACTACAATGAGCAGTTCTTC. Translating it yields CASSLQQNYNEQFF.

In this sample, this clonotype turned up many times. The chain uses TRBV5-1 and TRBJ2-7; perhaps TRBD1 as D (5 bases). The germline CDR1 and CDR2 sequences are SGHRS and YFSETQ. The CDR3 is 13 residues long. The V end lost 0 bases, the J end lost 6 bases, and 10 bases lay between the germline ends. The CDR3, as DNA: TGCGCCAGCAGCTTGGGAGACAGAGGCGAGCAGTACTTC. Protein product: CASSLGDRGEQYF.

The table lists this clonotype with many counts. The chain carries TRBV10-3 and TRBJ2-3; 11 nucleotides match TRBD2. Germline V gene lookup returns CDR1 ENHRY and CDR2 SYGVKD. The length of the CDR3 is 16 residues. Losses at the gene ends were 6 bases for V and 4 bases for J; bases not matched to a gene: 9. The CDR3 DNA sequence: TGTGCCATCAGGCTGACTAGCGGGGAGAATTCAGATACGCAGTATTTT. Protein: CAIRLTSGENSDTQYF.

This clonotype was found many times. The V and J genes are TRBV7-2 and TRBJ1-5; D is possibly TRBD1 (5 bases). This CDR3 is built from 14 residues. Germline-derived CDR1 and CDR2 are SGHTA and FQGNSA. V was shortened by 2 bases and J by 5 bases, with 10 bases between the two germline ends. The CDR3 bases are TGTGCCAGCAGCTTAACCCTGACAGATCAGCCCCAGCATTTT. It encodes CASSLTLTDQPQHF.

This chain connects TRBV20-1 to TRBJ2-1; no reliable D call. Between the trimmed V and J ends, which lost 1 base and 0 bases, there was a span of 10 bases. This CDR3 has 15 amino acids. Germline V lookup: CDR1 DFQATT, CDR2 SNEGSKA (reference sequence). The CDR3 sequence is CSARGLALSYNEQFF. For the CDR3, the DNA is TGCAGTGCTAGAGGACTCGCTCTCTCCTACAATGAGCAGTTCTTC.

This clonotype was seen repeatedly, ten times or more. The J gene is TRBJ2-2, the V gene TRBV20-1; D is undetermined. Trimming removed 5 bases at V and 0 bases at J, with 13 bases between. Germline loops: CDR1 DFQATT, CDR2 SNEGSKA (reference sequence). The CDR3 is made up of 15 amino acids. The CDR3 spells CSARGVVTNTGELFF. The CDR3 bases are TGCAGTGCTCGTGGGGTAGTCACGAACACCGGGGAGCTGTTTTTT.

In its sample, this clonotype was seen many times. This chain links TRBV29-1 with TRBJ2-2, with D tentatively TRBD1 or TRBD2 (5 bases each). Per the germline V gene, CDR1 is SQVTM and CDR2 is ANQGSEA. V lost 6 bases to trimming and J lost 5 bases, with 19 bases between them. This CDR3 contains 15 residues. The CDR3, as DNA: TGCAGCGTCTCTACCGTGGGGTGGGGGACCGGGGAGCTGTTTTTT. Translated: CSVSTVGWGTGELFF.

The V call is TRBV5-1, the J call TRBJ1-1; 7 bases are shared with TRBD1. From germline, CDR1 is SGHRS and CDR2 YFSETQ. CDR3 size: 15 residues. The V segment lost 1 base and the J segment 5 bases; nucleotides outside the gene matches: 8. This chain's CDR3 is CASSLRDSQGTEAFF. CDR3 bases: TGCGCCAGCAGCTTGCGGGACAGCCAAGGGACTGAAGCTTTCTTT.

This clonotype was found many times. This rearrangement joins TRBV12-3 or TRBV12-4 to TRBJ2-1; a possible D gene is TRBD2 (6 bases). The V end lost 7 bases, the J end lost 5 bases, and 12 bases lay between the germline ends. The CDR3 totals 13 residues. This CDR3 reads CASNPSADNEQFF. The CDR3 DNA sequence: TGTGCCAGCAATCCTAGCGCTGACAATGAGCAGTTCTTC.

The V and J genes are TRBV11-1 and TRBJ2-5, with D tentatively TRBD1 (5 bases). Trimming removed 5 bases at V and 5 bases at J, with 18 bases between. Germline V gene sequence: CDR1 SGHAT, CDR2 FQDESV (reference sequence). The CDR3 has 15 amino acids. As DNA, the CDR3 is TGTGCCAGCAGCGACGTATTCGCAGGGTGGGAGACCCAGTACTTC. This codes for CASSDVFAGWETQYF.